The entry that follows covers one T cell receptor beta chain sequence. Its antigen is as yet unknown. Its ends do not fully match the called genes, so a read error is possible. Regions amplified from RNA transcripts were the TCR beta CDR3 regions. Carried out on the TCR CDR3, a first-round RT-PCR used the HTBI primer set. Using its own MiXCR run on the multiplex PCR reads, TCRdb lists one record per CDR3 protein. The sample holds around 720,000 distinct CDR3 sequences; 30% to 40% are singletons and the top ten take more than 25%. The sample comes from a study of T cells in Graves' hyperthyroidism and ophthalmopathy. On the study more broadly: Prior to any treatment, at the point of initial diagnosis, peripheral blood was collected.

General observations from the study: By a 13 V-J model, ophthalmopathy was set apart from stable hyperthyroidism. Ophthalmopathy onset followed model prediction by a median around 6.9 months.

Diagnosis of hyperthyroidism was new in patients aged 18 to 65, and its duration was under 2 months. Germline assignment: CDR1 SEHNR and CDR2 FQNEAQ (reference sequence). CDR3 length: 15 amino acids. Material for sequencing was blood. The chain couples TRBV7-9 to TRBJ2-7; D gene unclear. The TCR sequence derives from a woman in her thirties or forties with Graves' hyperthyroidism. The CDR3: CASSQEKSKTYEQYF. The CDR3 DNA is TGCGCCAGCAGCCAAGAAAAGTCGAAAACCTACGAGCAGTACTTC.